One and the same sample provided the 25 T cell receptor beta chains below, sequenced in a study of T cell repertoires in cytomegalovirus infection (dated by TCRdb to the late 2010s). In the paper's terms, the treatment or condition label means: in vitro stimulation with specific CMV peptide epitopes to enrich CMV-specific T cells. TCRdb names Illumina HiSeq 1500 as the instrument used. The public sequencing data were trimmed at Q25 with fastp and processed into clonotypes with MiXCR by TCRdb, which kept only in-frame beta chains. Merged by CDR3 protein, the rows form single entries marked with the most common genes and DNA. The sample data list roughly 800,000 distinct CDR3 sequences, and under 35% of these were observed just once. Around 13% of the sample comes from the top ten. Their specific antigens are unknown. Sample: cultured CD8+ T cells from PBMCs, taken from culture after CMV antigen stimulation. The receptors originated from a human donor in good health (CMV status not recorded). Some clones in this sample may be carry-over from other donors' samples.

The chain is built from TRBV19 and TRBJ1-2, with 7 bases that match TRBD1. The CDR3 length is 14 residues. V trimming: 10 bases; J trimming: 0 bases; junction bases outside the gene matches: 8. Germline assignment: CDR1 LNHDA and CDR2 SQIVND (reference sequence). This chain's CDR3 is CANRGEATNYGYTF. CDR3 DNA sequence: TGTGCCAACAGGGGAGAAGCCACTAACTATGGCTACACCTTC.

This sequence joins TRBV12-3 or TRBV12-4 and TRBJ1-1, with D possibly TRBD1 on 6 matching bases. The CDR3 covers 14 residues. Between the trimmed V and J ends, which lost 4 bases and 8 bases, there was a span of 17 bases. CDR3 residues: CASSSPPGQREAFF. CDR3 bases: TGTGCCAGCAGTTCACCTCCCGGACAGCGAGAAGCTTTCTTT.

This clonotype was seen repeatedly, ten times or more. The chain employs TRBV7-2 and TRBJ1-2; 7 positions match TRBD1. The trim removed 5 bases at V and 2 bases at J, leaving 5 bases unmatched. The CDR3 spans 14 residues. From germline, CDR1 is SGHTA and CDR2 FQGNSA. The CDR3 here is CASSPRGQNYGYTF. DNA of the CDR3: TGTGCCAGCAGCCCAAGGGGGCAGAACTATGGCTACACCTTC.

This clonotype was seen more than once but under ten times. The chain combines TRBV2 with TRBJ2-1; 11 bases map to TRBD1. Germline V gives CDR1 SNHLY, CDR2 FYNNEI. This CDR3 comprises 17 residues. Trimming at V came to 8 bases and at J to 5 bases, leaving 14 bases not matched to a gene. CDR3: CASHGTGGTLANNEQFF. The CDR3 DNA sequence: TGTGCCAGCCACGGGACAGGGGGTACTCTAGCCAACAATGAGCAGTTCTTC.

This clonotype was seen a handful of times. The CDR3: CASSLLLAGGPGTGELFF. The CDR3 region has the DNA TGTGCCAGCAGCCTACTGCTAGCGGGGGGGCCCGGAACCGGGGAGCTGTTTTTT. The J gene is TRBJ2-2, the V gene TRBV12-3 or TRBV12-4; 12 bases are a match to TRBD2. The CDR3 sequence is 18 residues long. Trimming took 6 bases from V and 5 from J; bases not matched to a gene: 13.

The chain joins TRBV5-1 to TRBJ1-1, with D possibly matching TRBD1 (6 bases). The CDR3 runs 12 residues. The V and J ends lost 5 bases and 8 bases respectively, with 13 bases between them. Germline lookup yields CDR1 SGHRS and CDR2 YFSETQ. CDR3 sequence reads: CASRTGTKEAFF. The DNA of the CDR3 is TGCGCCAGCAGGACTGGGACAAAAGAAGCTTTCTTT.

This clonotype occurred many times. The chain combines TRBV6-6 with TRBJ2-7; either TRBD1 or TRBD2 may fit D (5 bases each). CDR3 size: 13 residues. CDR1 is MNHNY and CDR2 is SVGAGI in the germline V gene (reference sequence). The V gene lost 5 bases and the J gene lost 0 bases, with 8 bases spanning the gap. CDR3 DNA sequence: TGTGCCAGCAGTCCAGGGAGCTCCTACGAGCAGTACGTC. Its protein product is CASSPGSSYEQYV.

The gene calls are TRBV9 and TRBJ2-1, with 7 bases lining up with TRBD2. This CDR3 region has 14 residues. The germline V gene has CDR1 SGDLS and CDR2 YYNGEE. J lost 7 bases, V lost 5 bases, and 9 bases had no gene match. The chain's CDR3 is CASRSGDLENEQFF. The CDR3 DNA is TGTGCCAGCAGAAGCGGGGACCTCGAGAATGAGCAGTTCTTC.

The rearrangement links TRBV15 to TRBJ2-1; D tentatively reads TRBD1 or TRBD2 (5 bases each). Trimming cost V 3 bases and J 6 bases, with 9 bases left between them. This CDR3 contains 13 residues. Germline CDR1 and CDR2: LNHNV and YYDKDF (reference sequence). The CDR3 bases are TGTGCCACCAGCAGGAGGGGACGCAATGAGCAGTTCTTC. Translation gives CATSRRGRNEQFF.

The chain carries TRBV25-1 and TRBJ1-6; D call uncertain. There are 13 residues in the CDR3. The ends were cut back, 0 bases at V and 7 bases at J, with 4 bases in the middle. Germline V gene lookup returns CDR1 MGHDK and CDR2 SYGVNS. The CDR3 here is CASSEYGNSPLHF. CDR3 nucleotides: TGTGCCAGCAGTGAATACGGGAATTCACCCCTCCACTTT.

The gene calls are TRBV20-1 and TRBJ1-2; 9 bases fit TRBD1. V was pared by 6 bases and J by 10 bases, with 15 bases of the junction left unmatched. Germline V gives CDR1 DFQATT, CDR2 SNEGSKA (reference sequence). The CDR3 consists of 14 residues. CDR3 sequence (DNA): TGCAGTGCCAGAAACAGGGGGACAGGGCATTACTACACCTTC. Its protein product is CSARNRGTGHYYTF.

This clonotype was detected a few times. The chain has TRBV12-3 or TRBV12-4 and TRBJ2-1, with D hard to call. V lost 2 bases and J 0 bases, leaving 8 bases between the germline ends. The CDR3 covers 15 residues. The CDR3 DNA follows: TGTGCCAGCAGTTTAAAGGCAGTCTCCTACAATGAGCAGTTCTTC. This sequence encodes CASSLKAVSYNEQFF.

The J gene is TRBJ2-2, the V gene TRBV7-4, with 7 bases that match TRBD1. V shed 8 bases, J shed 4 bases, and the junction held 22 bases outside the gene matches. The germline V gene has CDR1 SGHVT and CDR2 SQSDAQ. This CDR3 is built from 19 residues. CDR3 protein: CASPLEGQRDSVGTGELFF. Written as DNA, the CDR3 is TGTGCCAGCCCGCTCGAGGGACAGAGAGATAGCGTGGGCACCGGGGAGCTGTTTTTT.

Points on this clonotype: A read error may explain this, as a much larger clone is one base away. CDR3 bases: TGTGCCAGCTCGGGACAGAGCCTCTATGGCTACACCTTC. Translating it yields CASSGQSLYGYTF. The chain couples TRBV28 to TRBJ1-2; 7 bases agree with TRBD1. V shed 8 bases and J 4 bases; nucleotides not matched to a gene: 7. CDR3 length equals 13 residues. The germline V gene has CDR1 MDHEN and CDR2 SYDVKM.

This chain uses TRBV7-9 with TRBJ2-1; 9 bases agree with TRBD1. J was trimmed by 3 bases and V by 8 bases; bases with no gene match: 8. Germline loops: CDR1 SEHNR, CDR2 FQNEAQ (reference sequence). This CDR3 has 15 residues. CDR3 sequence reads: CASGVGTGSYNEQFF. The CDR3 DNA follows: TGTGCCAGCGGCGTCGGGACAGGGAGCTACAATGAGCAGTTCTTC.

The chain recombines TRBV20-1 with TRBJ2-1; maybe TRBD2 (6 bases). Trimming removed 5 bases at V and 8 bases at J, with 19 bases between. CDR1 DFQATT and CDR2 SNEGSKA come from the germline V gene (reference sequence). The CDR3 runs to 14 residues. The CDR3 region has the DNA TGCAGTGCTCCAGGAGGGATCCGCATCGATGAGCAGTTCTTC. As protein: CSAPGGIRIDEQFF.

This clonotype was observed a few times. The V gene is TRBV10-3, the J gene TRBJ2-7, with unresolved D. This CDR3 region has 13 residues. The germline V and J ends were trimmed by 0 bases and 7 bases, with 10 bases remaining between them. Germline values: CDR1 ENHRY, CDR2 SYGVKD. CDR3 protein: CAISESEFGEQYV. CDR3 DNA: TGTGCCATCAGTGAGTCTGAGTTTGGGGAGCAGTACGTC.

This clonotype was observed a handful of times. V is TRBV27 and J is TRBJ2-7; D is unresolved. CDR3 length equals 14 residues. The germline CDR1 and CDR2 sequences are MNHEY and SMNVEV (reference sequence). The V end lost 6 bases, the J end lost 4 bases, and 16 bases lay between the germline ends. CDR3: CASSPRGERYEQYV. CDR3 bases: TGTGCCAGCAGCCCCCGTGGCGAACGGTACGAGCAGTACGTC.

This clonotype has a handful of counts. This chain uses TRBV28 with TRBJ2-2, with TRBD2 as a possible D gene (6 bases). This CDR3 comprises 16 residues. The ends were cut back, 5 bases at V and 3 bases at J, with 16 bases in the middle. Germline lookup yields CDR1 MDHEN and CDR2 SYDVKM. The CDR3 loop is CASSQGGRAHTGELFF. The CDR3 DNA sequence: TGTGCCAGCAGTCAGGGAGGCAGGGCCCACACCGGGGAGCTGTTTTTT.

This chain links TRBV2 with TRBJ1-1, with a possible D match to TRBD1 (5 bases). Trimming stripped 7 bases from V and 4 bases from J, with 13 bases between. The CDR3 has 13 residues. Germline V gene data show CDR1 as SNHLY and CDR2 as FYNNEI. The CDR3, as DNA: TGTGCCAGCATCCTGGGGGATAGCACTGAAGCTTTCTTT. It encodes CASILGDSTEAFF.

This clonotype came up a few times. The chain links TRBV27 to TRBJ1-2; weak D call: TRBD1 (5 bases). Germline V gene sequence: CDR1 MNHEY, CDR2 SMNVEV (reference sequence). Trimming took 4 bases from V and 6 from J, leaving 12 bases between them. CDR3 size: 13 residues. The CDR3 spells CASSYPGGHGYTF. CDR3 nucleotides: TGTGCCAGCAGTTACCCGGGGGGTCATGGCTACACCTTC.

The chain recombines TRBV10-3 with TRBJ2-4; no clear D gene. CDR3 length equals 16 residues. The ends were cut back, 0 bases at V and 5 bases at J, with 14 bases in the middle. Per germline, CDR1 ENHRY and CDR2 SYGVKD. As DNA, the CDR3 is TGTGCCATCAGTGAGTCGGGCGACGAGGCACAAAACATTCAGTACTTC. It codes for CAISESGDEAQNIQYF.

This sequence joins TRBV6-1 and TRBJ2-7; the D call may be TRBD1 or TRBD2 (5 bases each). Germline assignment: CDR1 MNHNS and CDR2 SASEGT. The CDR3 has 14 amino acids. Trimming cost V 5 bases and J 5 bases, with 16 bases left between them. The CDR3 DNA reads as TGTGCCAGCAGTTACCTGGGGACGCCTCACGAGCAGTACTTC. Translation gives CASSYLGTPHEQYF.

This chain uses TRBV4-1 with TRBJ1-2; 9 bases agree with TRBD1. The germline CDR1 and CDR2 sequences are MGHRA and YSYEKL. V lost 4 bases, J lost 8 bases, and 11 bases stayed unmatched. The CDR3 is 15 amino acids. In DNA form, the CDR3 reads TGCGCCAGCAGCCCCGAACCGGGACAGGGTTCCGGCTACACCTTC. Its protein is CASSPEPGQGSGYTF.

This clonotype was seen more than once but under ten times. The chain has TRBV12-3 or TRBV12-4 and TRBJ1-2; TRBD1 might be the D (5 bases). The germline V and J ends were trimmed by 7 bases and 3 bases, with 15 bases remaining between them. CDR3 size: 14 residues. The CDR3 is CASNSEIRDYGYTF. The CDR3 DNA reads as TGTGCCAGCAACTCCGAGATCAGGGACTATGGCTACACCTTC.